The rows below give T cell receptor beta chains drawn from one sample of a study of T-cell reconstitution after alpha-beta-depleted transplantation in children. TCRdb processed the PCR reads anew with MiXCR; each CDR3 protein has one entry. The profile shows roughly 500,000 distinct CDR3 sequences, 30% to 35% of them singletons. The starting material was PBMCs from the stem cell graft donor, obtained from the stem cell graft. These receptors were taken from a human donor who donated a stem cell graft to a child with aplastic anemia. Both conserved end residues are part of each CDR3. The order of the fields is J gene, clone size, V gene, D gene, CDR3 DNA, CDR3 protein. D genes are given only for firm matches. A clone size is listed for some rows: how often the clone was seen (once, few, many), or a class if it is expanded.

TRBJ2-1 | . | TRBV15 | TRBD1 | TGTGCCACCACCGTGACAGGGCTTGACAATGAGCAGTTCTTC | CATTVTGLDNEQFF
TRBJ1-1 | few | TRBV7-9 | . | TGTGCCAGCAACGTAGCAGGGATCGAAGCTTTCTTT | CASNVAGIEAFF
TRBJ2-3 | . | TRBV7-2 | TRBD2 | TGTGCCAGCAGCTTAGCGGGCCCTAGCGGGACCACAGATACGCAGTATTTT | CASSLAGPSGTTDTQYF
TRBJ2-3 | . | TRBV7-2 | . | TGTGCCAGCAGCCCGGGACGTAGACGAGATACGCAGTATTTT | CASSPGRRRDTQYF
TRBJ2-2 | once | TRBV5-1 | TRBD2 | TGCGCCAGCAGCTTCCGACTAGCGGGAGCCACCGGGGAGCTGTTTTTT | CASSFRLAGATGELFF
TRBJ2-3 | many | TRBV3-1 | TRBD1 | TGTGCCAGCAGCCTGGGACAGACAGATACGCAGTATTTT | CASSLGQTDTQYF
TRBJ1-1 | . | TRBV9 | . | TGTGCCAGCAGCGTAGGAGTCCGAATAAGTATGAACACTGAAGCTTTCTTT | CASSVGVRISMNTEAFF
TRBJ2-1 | . | TRBV7-3 | TRBD1 | TGTGCCAGCAGCTTAACGAGGGACAGGGTCCCTGAGCAGTTCTTC | CASSLTRDRVPEQFF
TRBJ2-1 | . | TRBV6-1 | TRBD2 | TGTGCCAGCCTACCACTAGCGGGAGGGCATAATGAGCAGTTCTTC | CASLPLAGGHNEQFF
TRBJ2-2 | few | TRBV27 | . | TGTGCCAGCAGTTTATCCCCCTCCCGGGGTTCGTCCGGGGAGCTGTTTTTT | CASSLSPSRGSSGELFF
TRBJ2-5 | once | TRBV12-3/TRBV12-4 | TRBD2 | TGTGCCAGCTGTTTTTTTAGTTTGGCGACTAGCGGGATCCAAGAGACCCAGTACTTC | CASCFFSLATSGIQETQYF
TRBJ2-5 | . | TRBV7-9 | . | TGTGCCAGCAGCGGAAATCCAGGGAGGGAGACCCAGTACTTC | CASSGNPGRETQYF